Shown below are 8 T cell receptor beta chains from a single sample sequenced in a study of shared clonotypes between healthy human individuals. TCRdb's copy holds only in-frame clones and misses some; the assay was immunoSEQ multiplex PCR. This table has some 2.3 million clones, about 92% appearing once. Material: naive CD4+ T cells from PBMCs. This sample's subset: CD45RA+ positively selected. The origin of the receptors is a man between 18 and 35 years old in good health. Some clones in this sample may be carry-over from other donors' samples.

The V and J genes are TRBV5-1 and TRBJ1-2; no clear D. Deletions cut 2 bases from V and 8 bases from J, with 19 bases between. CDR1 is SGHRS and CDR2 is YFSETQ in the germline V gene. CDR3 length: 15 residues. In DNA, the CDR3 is TGCGCCAGCAGCTTCGAGATAGAGCCCCCCGAAGGCTACACCTTC. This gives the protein CASSFEIEPPEGYTF.

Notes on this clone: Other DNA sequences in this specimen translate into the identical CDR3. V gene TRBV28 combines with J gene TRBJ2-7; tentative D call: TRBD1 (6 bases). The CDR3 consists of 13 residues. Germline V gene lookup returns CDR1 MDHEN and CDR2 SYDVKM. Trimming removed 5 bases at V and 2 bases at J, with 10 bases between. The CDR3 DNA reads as TGTGCCAGCAGTCCAGGACAGACCTACGAGCAGTACTTC. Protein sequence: CASSPGQTYEQYF.

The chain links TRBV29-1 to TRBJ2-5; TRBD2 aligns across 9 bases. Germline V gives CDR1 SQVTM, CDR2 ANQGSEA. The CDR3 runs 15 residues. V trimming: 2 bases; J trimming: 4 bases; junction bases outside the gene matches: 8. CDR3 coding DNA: TGCAGCGTTGAAACTAGCGGGCTGCGGGGAGAGACCCAGTACTTC. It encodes CSVETSGLRGETQYF.

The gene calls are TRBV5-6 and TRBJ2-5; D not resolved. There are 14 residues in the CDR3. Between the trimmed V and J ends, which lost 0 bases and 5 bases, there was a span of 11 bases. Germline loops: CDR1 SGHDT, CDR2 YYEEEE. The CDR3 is CASSLDGLWETQYF. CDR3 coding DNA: TGTGCCAGCAGCTTGGACGGCTTATGGGAGACCCAGTACTTC.

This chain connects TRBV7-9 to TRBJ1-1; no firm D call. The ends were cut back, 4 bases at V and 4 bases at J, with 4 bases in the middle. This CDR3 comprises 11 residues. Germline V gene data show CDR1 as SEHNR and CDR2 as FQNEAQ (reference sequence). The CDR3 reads CASSSVTEAFF. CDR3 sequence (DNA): TGTGCCAGCAGCTCTGTCACTGAAGCTTTCTTT.

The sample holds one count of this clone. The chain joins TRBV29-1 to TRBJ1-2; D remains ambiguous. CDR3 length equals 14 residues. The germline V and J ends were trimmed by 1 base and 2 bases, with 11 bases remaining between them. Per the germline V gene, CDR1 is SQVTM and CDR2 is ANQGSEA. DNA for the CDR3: TGCAGCGTTGAAGCCTATACACTGAACTATGGCTACACCTTC. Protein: CSVEAYTLNYGYTF.

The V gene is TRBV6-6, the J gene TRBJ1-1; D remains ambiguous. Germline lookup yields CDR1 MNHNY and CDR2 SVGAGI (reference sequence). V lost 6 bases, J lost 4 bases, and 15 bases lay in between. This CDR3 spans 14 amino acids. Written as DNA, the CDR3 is TGTGCCAGCAGGAGTACTACGTTAGTCACTGAAGCTTTCTTT. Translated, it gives CASRSTTLVTEAFF.

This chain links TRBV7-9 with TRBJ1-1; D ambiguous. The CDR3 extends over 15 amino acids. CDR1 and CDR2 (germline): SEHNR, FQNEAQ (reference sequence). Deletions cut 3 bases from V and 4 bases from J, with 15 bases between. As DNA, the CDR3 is TGTGCCAGCAGCTTTGGGAGCGCTGGGAGCACTGAAGCTTTCTTT. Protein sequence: CASSFGSAGSTEAFF.